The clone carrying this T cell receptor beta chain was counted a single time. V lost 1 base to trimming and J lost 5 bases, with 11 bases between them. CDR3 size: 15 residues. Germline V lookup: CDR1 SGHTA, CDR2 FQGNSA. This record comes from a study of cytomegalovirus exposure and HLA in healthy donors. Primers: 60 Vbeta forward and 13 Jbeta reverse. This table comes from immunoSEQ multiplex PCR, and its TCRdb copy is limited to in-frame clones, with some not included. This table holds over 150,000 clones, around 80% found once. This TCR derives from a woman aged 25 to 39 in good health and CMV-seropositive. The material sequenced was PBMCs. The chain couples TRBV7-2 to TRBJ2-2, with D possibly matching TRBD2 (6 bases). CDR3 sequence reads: CASSLGSSGTGELFF. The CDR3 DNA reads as TGTGCCAGCAGCTTAGGGAGTAGCGGTACCGGGGAGCTGTTTTTT.